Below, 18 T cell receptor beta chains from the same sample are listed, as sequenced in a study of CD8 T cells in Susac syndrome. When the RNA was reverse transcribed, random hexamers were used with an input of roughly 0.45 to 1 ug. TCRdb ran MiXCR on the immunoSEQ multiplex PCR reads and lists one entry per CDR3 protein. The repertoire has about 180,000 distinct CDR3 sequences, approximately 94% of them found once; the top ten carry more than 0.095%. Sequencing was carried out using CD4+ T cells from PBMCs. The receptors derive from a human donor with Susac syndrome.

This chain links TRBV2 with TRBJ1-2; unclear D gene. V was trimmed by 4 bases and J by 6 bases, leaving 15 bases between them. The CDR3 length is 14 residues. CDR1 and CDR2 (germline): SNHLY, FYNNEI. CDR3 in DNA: TGTGCCAGCAGTGTAGGCGGCAGTCTAAATGGCTACACCTTC. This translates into CASSVGGSLNGYTF.

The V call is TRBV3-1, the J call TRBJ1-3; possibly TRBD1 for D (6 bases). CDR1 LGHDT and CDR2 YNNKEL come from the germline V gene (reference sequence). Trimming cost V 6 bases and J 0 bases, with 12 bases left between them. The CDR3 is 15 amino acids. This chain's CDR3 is CASRQQGGSGNTIYF. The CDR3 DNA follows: TGTGCCAGCAGGCAACAGGGAGGCTCTGGAAACACCATATATTTT.

The CDR3: CASYPGTTFTGELFF. The CDR3 bases are TGTGCCAGCTACCCAGGGACGACATTCACCGGGGAGCTGTTTTTT. The chain combines TRBV6-5 with TRBJ2-2; D possibly uses TRBD1 or TRBD2 (5 bases each). The length of the CDR3 is 15 residues. CDR1 and CDR2 from the germline V gene are MNHEY and SVGAGI. V was clipped by 8 bases and J by 4 bases, with 17 bases between them.

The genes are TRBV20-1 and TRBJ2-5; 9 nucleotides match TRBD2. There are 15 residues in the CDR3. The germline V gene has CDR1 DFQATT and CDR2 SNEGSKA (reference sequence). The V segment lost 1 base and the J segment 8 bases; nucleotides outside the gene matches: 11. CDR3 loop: CSARGQPSGEKTQYF. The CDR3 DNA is TGCAGTGCTAGAGGGCAGCCTAGCGGGGAAAAAACCCAGTACTTC.

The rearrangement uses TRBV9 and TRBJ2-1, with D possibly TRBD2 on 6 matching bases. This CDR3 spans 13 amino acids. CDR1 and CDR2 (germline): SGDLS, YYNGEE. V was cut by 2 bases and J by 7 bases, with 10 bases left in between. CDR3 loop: CASSVLEGNEQFF. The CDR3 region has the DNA TGTGCCAGCAGCGTTCTGGAGGGGAATGAGCAGTTCTTC. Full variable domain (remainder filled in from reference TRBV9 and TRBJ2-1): DSGVTQTPKHLITATGQRVTLRCSPRSGDLSVYWYQQSLDQGLQFLIQYYNGEERAKGNILERFSAQQFPDLHSELNLSSLELGDSALYFCASSVLEGNEQFFGPGTRLTVL.

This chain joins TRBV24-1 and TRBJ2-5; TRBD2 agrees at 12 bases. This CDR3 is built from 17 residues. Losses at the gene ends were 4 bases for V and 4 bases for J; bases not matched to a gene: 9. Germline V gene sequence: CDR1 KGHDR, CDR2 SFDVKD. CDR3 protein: CATSEASGGEGRETQYF. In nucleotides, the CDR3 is TGTGCCACCAGTGAGGCTAGCGGGGGGGAGGGAAGAGAGACCCAGTACTTC.

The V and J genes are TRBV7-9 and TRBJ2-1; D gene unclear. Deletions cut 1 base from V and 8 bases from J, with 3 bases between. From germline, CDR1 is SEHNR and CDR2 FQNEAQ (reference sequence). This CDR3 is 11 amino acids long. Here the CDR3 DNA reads TGTGCCAGCAGCTTAGTGCATGAGCAGTTCTTC. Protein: CASSLVHEQFF.

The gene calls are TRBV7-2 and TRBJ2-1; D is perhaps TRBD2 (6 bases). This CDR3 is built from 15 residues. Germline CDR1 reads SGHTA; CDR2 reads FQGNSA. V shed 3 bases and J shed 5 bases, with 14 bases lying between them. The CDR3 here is CASSFELTGDNEQFF. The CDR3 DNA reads TGTGCCAGCAGCTTTGAGTTGACGGGGGACAATGAGCAGTTCTTC. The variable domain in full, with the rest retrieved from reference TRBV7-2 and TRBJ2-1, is GAGVSQSPSNKVTEKGKDVELRCDPISGHTALYWYRQSLGQGLEFLIYFQGNSAPDKSGLPSDRFSAERTGGSVSTLTIQRTQQEDSAVYLCASSFELTGDNEQFFGPGTRLTVL.

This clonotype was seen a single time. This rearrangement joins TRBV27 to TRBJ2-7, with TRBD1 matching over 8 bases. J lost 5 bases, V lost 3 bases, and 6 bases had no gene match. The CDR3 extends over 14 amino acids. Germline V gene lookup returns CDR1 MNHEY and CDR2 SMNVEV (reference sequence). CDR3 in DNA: TGTGCCAGCAGTTTGGCCCAGGGGGCCGACGAGCAGTACTTC. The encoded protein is CASSLAQGADEQYF.

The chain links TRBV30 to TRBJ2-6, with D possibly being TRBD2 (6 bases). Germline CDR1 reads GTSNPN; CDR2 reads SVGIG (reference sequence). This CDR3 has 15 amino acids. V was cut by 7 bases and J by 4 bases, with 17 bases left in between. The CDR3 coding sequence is TGTGCCTTGGAGGGGCGGGGTACGGGGGCCAACGTCCTGACTTTC. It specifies CALEGRGTGANVLTF.

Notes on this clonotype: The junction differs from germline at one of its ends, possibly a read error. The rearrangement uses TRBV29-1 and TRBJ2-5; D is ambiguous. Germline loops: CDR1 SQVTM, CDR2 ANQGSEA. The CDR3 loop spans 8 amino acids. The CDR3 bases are TGCAGCGTTGGAGCCCCCCACTTC. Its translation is CSVGAPHF. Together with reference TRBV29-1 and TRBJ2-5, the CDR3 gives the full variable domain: SAVISQKPSRDICQRGTSLTIQCQVDSQVTMMFWYRQQPGQSLTLIATANQGSEATYESGFVIDKFPISRPNLTFSTLTVSNMSPEDSSIYLCSVGAPHFGPGTRLLVL.

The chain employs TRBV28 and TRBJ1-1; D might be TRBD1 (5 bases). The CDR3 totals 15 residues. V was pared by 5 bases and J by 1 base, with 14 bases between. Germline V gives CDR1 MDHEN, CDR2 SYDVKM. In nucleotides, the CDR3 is TGTGCCAGCAGTGGGGGGGGATGGCAGAACACTGAAGCTTTCTTT. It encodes CASSGGGWQNTEAFF. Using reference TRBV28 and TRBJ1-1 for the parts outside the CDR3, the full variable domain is DVKVTQSSRYLVKRTGEKVFLECVQDMDHENMFWYRQDPGLGLRLIYFSYDVKMKEKGDIPEGYSVSREKKERFSLILESASTNQTSMYLCASSGGGWQNTEAFFGQGTRLTVV.

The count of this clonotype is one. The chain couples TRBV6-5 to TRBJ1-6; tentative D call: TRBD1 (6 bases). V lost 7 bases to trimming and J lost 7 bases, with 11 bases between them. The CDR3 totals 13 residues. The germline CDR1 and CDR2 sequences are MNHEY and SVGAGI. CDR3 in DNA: TGTGCCAGCAAGCACAGGGACAATTCACCCCTCCACTTT. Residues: CASKHRDNSPLHF.

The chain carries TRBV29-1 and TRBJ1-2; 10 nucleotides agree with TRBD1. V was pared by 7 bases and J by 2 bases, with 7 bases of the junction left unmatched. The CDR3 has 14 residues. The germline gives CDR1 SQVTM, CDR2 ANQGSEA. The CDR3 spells CSAGGQGWNYGYTF. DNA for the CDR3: TGCAGCGCCGGGGGACAGGGGTGGAACTATGGCTACACCTTC. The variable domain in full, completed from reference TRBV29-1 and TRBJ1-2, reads SAVISQKPSRDICQRGTSLTIQCQVDSQVTMMFWYRQQPGQSLTLIATANQGSEATYESGFVIDKFPISRPNLTFSTLTVSNMSPEDSSIYLCSAGGQGWNYGYTFGSGTRLTVV.

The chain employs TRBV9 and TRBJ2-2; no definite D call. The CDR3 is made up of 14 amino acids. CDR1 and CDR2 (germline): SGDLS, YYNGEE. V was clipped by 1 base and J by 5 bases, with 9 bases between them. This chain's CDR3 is CASSVTPWTGELFF. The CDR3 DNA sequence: TGTGCCAGCAGCGTAACCCCGTGGACCGGGGAGCTGTTTTTT.

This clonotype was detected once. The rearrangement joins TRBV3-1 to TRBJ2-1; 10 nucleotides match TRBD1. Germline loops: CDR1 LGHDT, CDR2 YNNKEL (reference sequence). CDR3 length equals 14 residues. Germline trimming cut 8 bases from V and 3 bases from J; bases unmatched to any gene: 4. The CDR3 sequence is CASGRTGGYNEQFF. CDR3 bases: TGTGCCAGCGGTCGGACAGGGGGCTACAATGAGCAGTTCTTC.

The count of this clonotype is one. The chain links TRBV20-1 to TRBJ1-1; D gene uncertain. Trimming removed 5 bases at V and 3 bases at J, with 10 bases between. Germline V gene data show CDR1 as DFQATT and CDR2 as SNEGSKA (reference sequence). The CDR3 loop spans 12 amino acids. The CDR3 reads CSARVVDTEAFF. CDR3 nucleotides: TGCAGTGCTCGAGTGGTGGACACTGAAGCTTTCTTT.

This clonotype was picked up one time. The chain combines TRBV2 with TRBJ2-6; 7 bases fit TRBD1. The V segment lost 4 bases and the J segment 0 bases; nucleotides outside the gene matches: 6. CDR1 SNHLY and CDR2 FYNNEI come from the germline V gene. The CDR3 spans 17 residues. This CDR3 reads CASSGDRVRSGANVLTF. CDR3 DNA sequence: TGTGCCAGCAGTGGCGACAGGGTACGCTCTGGGGCCAACGTCCTGACTTTC.